This record covers a single T cell receptor beta chain. Its antigen is undetermined. The record originates from a study of vaccination and CD4 T cells after COVID-19. Indicated treatment: roughly ten-day PBMC culture with coronavirus spike peptide pools or control peptides (ViraFEST assay). Cultured CD4+ T-cell DNA underwent Oncomine TCR Beta short-read sequencing. TCRdb itself ran the PCR reads through MiXCR, one entry per CDR3 protein. The sample has approximately 9,300 distinct CDR3 sequences, 66% seen once. Germline values: CDR1 DFQATT, CDR2 SNEGSKA (reference sequence). Trimming cost V 0 bases and J 8 bases, with 19 bases left between them. The CDR3 length is 15 residues.

Sequencing was done on a sample of CD4+ T cells from blood, cultured in vitro. This chain connects TRBV20-1 to TRBJ1-2; D possibly corresponds to TRBD1 (6 bases). This clonotype originated in a human donor who had recovered from COVID-19. CDR3 region: CSARDSGGLSVGYTF. The CDR3 region has the DNA TGCAGTGCTAGAGATAGTGGGGGGCTCTCGGTAGGCTACACCTTC.